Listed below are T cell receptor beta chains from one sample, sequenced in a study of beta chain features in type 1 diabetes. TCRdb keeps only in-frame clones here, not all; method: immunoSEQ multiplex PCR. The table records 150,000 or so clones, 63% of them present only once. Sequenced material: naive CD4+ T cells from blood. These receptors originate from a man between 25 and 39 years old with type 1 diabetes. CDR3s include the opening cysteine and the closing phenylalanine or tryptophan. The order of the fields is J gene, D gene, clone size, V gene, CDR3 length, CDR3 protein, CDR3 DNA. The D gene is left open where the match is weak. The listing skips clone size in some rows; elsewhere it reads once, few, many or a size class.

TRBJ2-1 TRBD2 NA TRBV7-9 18 CASSFRTSGFIEYNEQFF TGTGCCAGCAGCTTTAGGACTAGCGGGTTTATCGAGTACAATGAGCAGTTCTTC
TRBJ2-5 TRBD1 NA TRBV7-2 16 CASSLVGTGGLETQYF TGTGCCAGCAGCTTAGTAGGGACAGGGGGTTTAGAGACCCAGTACTTC
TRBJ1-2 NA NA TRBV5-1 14 CASSLGQLNYGYTF TGCGCCAGCAGCTTGGGACAGCTTAACTATGGCTACACCTTC
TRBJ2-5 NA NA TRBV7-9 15 CASSLAGNSWETQYF TGTGCCAGCAGCTTAGCGGGGAACTCATGGGAGACCCAGTACTTC
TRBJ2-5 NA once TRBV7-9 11 CASTLRETQYF TGTGCCAGCACCCTTCGAGAGACCCAGTACTTC
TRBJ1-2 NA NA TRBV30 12 CAWSKGQPGYTF TGTGCCTGGAGTAAGGGTCAACCGGGCTACACCTTC
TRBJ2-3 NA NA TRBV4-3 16 CASSPQTGTWADTQYF TGCGCCAGCAGCCCGCAGACGGGAACCTGGGCAGATACGCAGTATTTT
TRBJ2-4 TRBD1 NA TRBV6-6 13 CASKTGTKNIQYF TGTGCCAGCAAGACAGGGACAAAAAACATTCAGTACTTC
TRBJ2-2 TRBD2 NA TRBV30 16 CAWSRPTSGITGELFF TGTGCCTGGAGTCGCCCGACTAGCGGGATCACCGGGGAGCTGTTTTTT
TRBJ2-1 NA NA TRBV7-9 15 CASSLGDRSRNEQFF TGTGCCAGCAGCTTGGGGGACCGTTCGAGGAATGAGCAGTTCTTC
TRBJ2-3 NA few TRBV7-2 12 CASSFGKDTQYF TGTGCCAGCAGCTTCGGCAAGGATACGCAGTATTTT
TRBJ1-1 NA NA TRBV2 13 CASSVQENTEAFF TGTGCCAGCAGTGTACAGGAGAACACTGAAGCTTTCTTT
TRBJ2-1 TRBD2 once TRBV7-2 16 CASSLGGTSRGNEQFF TGTGCCAGCAGCTTAGGAGGGACTAGCAGGGGCAATGAGCAGTTCTTC
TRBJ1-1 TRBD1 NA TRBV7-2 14 CASLRDRGGTEAFF TGTGCCAGCCTCCGGGACAGGGGAGGAACTGAAGCTTTCTTT
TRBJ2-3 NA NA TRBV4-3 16 CASSQDLTASTDTQYF TGCGCCAGCAGCCAAGATTTGACAGCCTCTACTGATACGCAGTATTTT
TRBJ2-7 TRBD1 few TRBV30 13 CAWSVPGGHEQYF TGTGCCTGGAGTGTACCAGGGGGCCACGAGCAGTACTTC